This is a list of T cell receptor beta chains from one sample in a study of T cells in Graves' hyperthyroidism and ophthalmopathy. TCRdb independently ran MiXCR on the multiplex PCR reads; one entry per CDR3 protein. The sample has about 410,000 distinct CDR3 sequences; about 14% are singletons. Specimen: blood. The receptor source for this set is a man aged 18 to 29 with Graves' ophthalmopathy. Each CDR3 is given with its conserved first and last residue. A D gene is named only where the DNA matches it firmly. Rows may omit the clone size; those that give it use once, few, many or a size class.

cdr3_aa: CASRLRDRVTYEQYF
cdr3_nt: TGTGCCAGCAGGCTCCGGGACAGGGTTACCTACGAGCAGTACTTC
j_call: TRBJ2-7
clone_size: many
d_call: TRBD1
v_call: TRBV12-3/TRBV12-4

cdr3_aa: CASSLVTGAYNSPLHF
cdr3_nt: TGTGCCAGCAGCTTGGTGACAGGGGCCTATAATTCACCCCTCCACTTT
j_call: TRBJ1-6
clone_size: many
d_call: TRBD1
v_call: TRBV7-2

cdr3_aa: CASSETGQPMYGYTF
cdr3_nt: TGTGCCAGCAGTGAAACCGGACAGCCCATGTATGGCTACACCTTC
j_call: TRBJ1-2
clone_size: many
d_call: -
v_call: TRBV6-1

cdr3_aa: CAWTTGGATGELFF
cdr3_nt: TGTGCCTGGACTACAGGGGGCGCCACCGGGGAGCTGTTTTTT
j_call: TRBJ2-2
clone_size: -
d_call: TRBD1
v_call: TRBV30

cdr3_aa: CASSLVGRGEQFF
cdr3_nt: TGTGCCAGCAGCTTAGTGGGGCGAGGCGAGCAGTTCTTC
j_call: TRBJ2-1
clone_size: many
d_call: -
v_call: TRBV13

cdr3_aa: CASHEGGRPVYYGYTF
cdr3_nt: TGTGCCAGCCACGAGGGCGGGCGCCCGGTGTACTATGGCTACACCTTC
j_call: TRBJ1-2
clone_size: many
d_call: -
v_call: TRBV11-2

cdr3_aa: CASSARQLVNQPQHF
cdr3_nt: TGTGCCAGCAGTGCGAGGCAGTTAGTCAATCAGCCCCAGCATTTT
j_call: TRBJ1-5
clone_size: many
d_call: -
v_call: TRBV2

cdr3_aa: CASSLGEGNGYTF
cdr3_nt: TGTGCCAGCAGCTTGGGTGAAGGGAATGGCTACACCTTC
j_call: TRBJ1-2
clone_size: many
d_call: -
v_call: TRBV7-9

cdr3_aa: CASSPPKQGAAGELFF
cdr3_nt: TGTGCCAGCTCACCACCGAAACAGGGGGCTGCCGGGGAGCTGTTTTTT
j_call: TRBJ2-2
clone_size: -
d_call: TRBD1
v_call: TRBV18

cdr3_aa: CSVREPGLYYEQYF
cdr3_nt: TGCAGCGTAAGGGAGCCGGGACTCTACTACGAGCAGTACTTC
j_call: TRBJ2-7
clone_size: many
d_call: -
v_call: TRBV29-1

cdr3_aa: CSARGLAITHYEQYF
cdr3_nt: TGCAGTGCTAGGGGACTAGCGATTACCCACTACGAGCAGTACTTC
j_call: TRBJ2-7
clone_size: many
d_call: TRBD2
v_call: TRBV20-1

cdr3_aa: CASSPGLAGAYTDTQYF
cdr3_nt: TGTGCCAGCAGCCCGGGACTAGCGGGGGCTTACACAGATACGCAGTATTTT
j_call: TRBJ2-3
clone_size: -
d_call: TRBD2
v_call: TRBV12-3/TRBV12-4

cdr3_aa: CSAREGLAGYEQYF
cdr3_nt: TGCAGTGCTAGGGAGGGACTAGCGGGATACGAGCAGTACTTC
j_call: TRBJ2-7
clone_size: -
d_call: TRBD2
v_call: TRBV20-1

cdr3_aa: CATQKLPAGTEAFF
cdr3_nt: TGCGCCACCCAGAAATTACCGGCGGGCACTGAAGCTTTCTTT
j_call: TRBJ1-1
clone_size: many
d_call: -
v_call: TRBV5-1

cdr3_aa: CASSPSGGLETQYF
cdr3_nt: TGTGCCAGCAGCCCTAGCGGGGGGTTGGAGACCCAGTACTTC
j_call: TRBJ2-5
clone_size: many
d_call: TRBD2
v_call: TRBV11-2

cdr3_aa: CASRVGDGIYNEQFF
cdr3_nt: TGTGCCAGCCGCGTAGGGGATGGGATCTACAATGAGCAGTTCTTC
j_call: TRBJ2-1
clone_size: once
d_call: -
v_call: TRBV9

cdr3_aa: CASRDSENSPLHF
cdr3_nt: TGCGCCAGCAGGGACAGCGAGAATTCACCCCTCCACTTT
j_call: TRBJ1-6
clone_size: few
d_call: -
v_call: TRBV5-1

cdr3_aa: CSVEHGQANQETQYF
cdr3_nt: TGCAGCGTTGAGCACGGACAGGCTAATCAAGAGACCCAGTACTTC
j_call: TRBJ2-5
clone_size: many
d_call: TRBD1
v_call: TRBV29-1

cdr3_aa: CSAPETGLGYGYTF
cdr3_nt: TGCAGTGCTCCTGAGACAGGGTTGGGCTATGGCTACACCTTC
j_call: TRBJ1-2
clone_size: many
d_call: TRBD1
v_call: TRBV20-1

cdr3_aa: CASSSTSDNEQFF
cdr3_nt: TGTGCCAGCAGCTCGACTAGCGACAATGAGCAGTTCTTC
j_call: TRBJ2-1
clone_size: many
d_call: TRBD2
v_call: TRBV7-3

cdr3_aa: CAISPRQTNEQFF
cdr3_nt: TGTGCCATCAGCCCTAGACAGACCAATGAGCAGTTCTTC
j_call: TRBJ2-1
clone_size: many
d_call: -
v_call: TRBV10-3

cdr3_aa: CSARSGRGGETQYF
cdr3_nt: TGCAGTGCTAGGTCGGGGCGGGGGGGAGAGACCCAGTACTTC
j_call: TRBJ2-5
clone_size: -
d_call: TRBD2
v_call: TRBV20-1

cdr3_aa: CASSLRRDEQYF
cdr3_nt: TGTGCCAGCAGCTTAAGGAGGGACGAGCAGTACTTC
j_call: TRBJ2-7
clone_size: many
d_call: -
v_call: TRBV7-9

cdr3_aa: CASSLGQGGTYGYTF
cdr3_nt: TGTGCCAGCAGCTTAGGACAGGGGGGGACCTATGGCTACACCTTC
j_call: TRBJ1-2
clone_size: few
d_call: TRBD1
v_call: TRBV7-9

cdr3_aa: CASSPTSGNTIYF
cdr3_nt: TGTGCCAGCAGCCCGACTTCTGGAAACACCATATATTTT
j_call: TRBJ1-3
clone_size: -
d_call: -
v_call: TRBV11-3

cdr3_aa: CASSLQGSKKNTEAFF
cdr3_nt: TGTGCCAGCAGTCTACAGGGGTCAAAAAAGAACACTGAAGCTTTCTTT
j_call: TRBJ1-1
clone_size: many
d_call: TRBD1
v_call: TRBV3-1

cdr3_aa: CASRQSGSREAFF
cdr3_nt: TGTGCCAGCAGACAGTCAGGGAGCCGTGAAGCTTTCTTT
j_call: TRBJ1-1
clone_size: few
d_call: -
v_call: TRBV27

cdr3_aa: CSAHMGTRPYEQYF
cdr3_nt: TGCAGTGCCCACATGGGCACGCGTCCCTACGAGCAGTACTTC
j_call: TRBJ2-7
clone_size: -
d_call: -
v_call: TRBV20-1

cdr3_aa: CASSPTSLPPYEQYF
cdr3_nt: TGCGCCAGCAGCCCCACTAGCCTCCCCCCCTACGAGCAGTACTTC
j_call: TRBJ2-7
clone_size: many
d_call: -
v_call: TRBV5-1

cdr3_aa: CASSPSTGGQETQYF
cdr3_nt: TGTGCCAGCAGCCCCTCGACAGGGGGCCAAGAGACCCAGTACTTC
j_call: TRBJ2-5
clone_size: -
d_call: TRBD1
v_call: TRBV7-3

cdr3_aa: CASSQVVAGGRSQETQYF
cdr3_nt: TGTGCCAGCAGCCAAGTCGTGGCGGGGGGCCGATCGCAAGAGACCCAGTACTTC
j_call: TRBJ2-5
clone_size: -
d_call: TRBD2
v_call: TRBV11-2

cdr3_aa: CATSDLRFGGVETQYF
cdr3_nt: TGTGCCACCAGTGATTTGCGTTTCGGGGGGGTAGAGACCCAGTACTTC
j_call: TRBJ2-5
clone_size: many
d_call: TRBD2
v_call: TRBV24-1

cdr3_aa: CASSKKPQENTEAFF
cdr3_nt: TGTGCCAGCAGCAAAAAACCGCAGGAGAACACTGAAGCTTTCTTT
j_call: TRBJ1-1
clone_size: -
d_call: -
v_call: TRBV13

cdr3_aa: CASSQDSGREQYF
cdr3_nt: TGTGCCAGCAGCCAAGATTCCGGACGCGAGCAGTACTTC
j_call: TRBJ2-7
clone_size: many
d_call: -
v_call: TRBV3-1